This T cell receptor beta chain originates from a study of graft-versus-host responses after intestinal transplantation. Study overall: Every recipient had anti-thymocyte globulin induction and about three years of tacrolimus plus steroids.

Concerning this clone itself: Its antigen is currently unknown.

After removal of 0 bases from V and 2 bases from J, the junction contained 4 bases not matched to a gene. This CDR3 comprises 15 residues. Germline loops: CDR1 MGHRA, CDR2 YSYEKL. Whole-study results and caveats: Recipient marrow held GvH clones, some first seen in ileum or blood. Graft-donor T cell macrochimerism in patients accompanied high graft-versus-host to host-versus-graft clonal ratios in allografts.

The method was immunoSEQ multiplex PCR; TCRdb's version includes in-frame clones alone and lacks a portion of them. Altogether about 64,000 clones are present, more than 85% being singletons, with the ten largest covering approximately 1.5%. The specimen comprised unstimulated CD8+ T cells sorted from spleen or lymph node cells, sampled before transplant. The rearrangement links TRBV4-1 to TRBJ2-7; 7 bases are shared with TRBD1. The clonotype was recovered from a human donor who was the organ donor for an intestinal transplant. For the CDR3, the DNA is TGCGCCAGCAGCCAAGAGGAGGACAGGACCTACGAGCAGTACTTC. It specifies CASSQEEDRTYEQYF.